This paragraph reports one T cell receptor (beta chain). Its specificity is unknown. The data were obtained in a study of shared clonotypes between healthy human individuals. Overall study results and limits: Clonotypes that were shared across several donors made up about 5.1% of naive CD4 clonotypes.

It was into CD45RA+ naive and CD45RA-negative memory subsets that the CD4+ cells were split. Each cell subset's genomic DNA was divided evenly among several immunoSEQ plates. Produced via immunoSEQ multiplex PCR; TCRdb's table is partial and in-frame only. The repertoire has some 1,400,000 clones, around 97% of them found once; the top ten carry roughly 1.2%. This CDR3 spans 14 amino acids. CDR1 and CDR2 from the germline V gene are SGHVS and FQNEAQ. Trimming removed 0 bases at V and 4 bases at J, with 9 bases between. The receptor comes from a man aged 25-45 years in good health. V is TRBV7-8 and J is TRBJ2-5, with a possible D match to TRBD1 (5 bases). Material for sequencing was naive CD4+ T cells sorted from blood. Subset meaning: CD45RA+ positively selected. The DNA for the CDR3 is TGTGCCAGCAGCTTAGCTCAGGGCGTAGAGACCCAGTACTTC. It yields the protein CASSLAQGVETQYF. The whole variable domain, remainder taken from reference TRBV7-8 and TRBJ2-5, is GAGVSQSPRYKVAKRGQDVALRCDPISGHVSLFWYQQALGQGPEFLTYFQNEAQLDKSGLPSDRFFAERPEGSVSTLKIQRTQQEDSAVYLCASSLAQGVETQYFGPGTRLLVL.